One sample yielded the 30 T cell receptor beta chains listed below, sequenced in a study of PD-1 blockade in classical Hodgkin lymphoma. The time point is: cycle 4 day 1 (C4D1), after about 6 weeks of nivolumab. With no exception, relapse followed autologous stem cell transplantation in all patients, and brentuximab vedotin exposure varied. This table comes from immunoSEQ multiplex PCR, and its TCRdb copy is limited to in-frame clones, with some not included. In the table there are 110,000 or so clones, approximately 89% of which are singletons. The sample in question was peripheral blood mononuclear cells (PBMCs), obtained before the fourth cycle of nivolumab. The receptors come from a human donor with classical Hodgkin lymphoma.

This chain connects TRBV5-1 to TRBJ2-5; D unresolved. CDR1 and CDR2 (germline): SGHRS, YFSETQ. Trimming left V 4 bases short and J 2 bases short, with 9 bases between. This CDR3 spans 13 amino acids. The CDR3 DNA reads TGCGCCAGCAGCCAAGGGCAGCAAGAGACCCAGTACTTC. As protein: CASSQGQQETQYF.

This chain connects TRBV6-1 to TRBJ1-1, with D possibly being TRBD1 (5 bases). The germline V gene has CDR1 MNHNS and CDR2 SASEGT. The V end lost 1 base, the J end lost 0 bases, and 9 bases lay between the germline ends. The length of the CDR3 is 15 residues. CDR3 coding DNA: TGTGCCAGCAGTGAAGAACCCAGGGTGAACACTGAAGCTTTCTTT. Its translation: CASSEEPRVNTEAFF.

The table lists this clone with a count of one. The chain combines TRBV19 with TRBJ2-7; TRBD1 matches at 7 bases. V was pared by 5 bases and J by 3 bases, with 10 bases of the junction left unmatched. CDR3 size: 15 residues. From germline, CDR1 is LNHDA and CDR2 SQIVND (reference sequence). CDR3 protein: CASSSGTAKVYEQYF. The CDR3 DNA follows: TGTGCCAGTAGTTCCGGGACAGCGAAGGTCTACGAGCAGTACTTC.

CDR3 residues: CASSADTNSYEQYF. The CDR3 region has the DNA TGTGCCAGCAGTGCCGACACCAACTCCTACGAGCAGTACTTC. This chain uses TRBV27 with TRBJ2-7; D is uncertain. CDR3 length equals 14 residues. V was shortened by 5 bases and J by 0 bases, with 11 bases between the two germline ends. CDR1 and CDR2 from the germline V gene are MNHEY and SMNVEV (reference sequence).

The chain links TRBV9 to TRBJ1-1, with D possibly being TRBD1 (5 bases). Between the trimmed V and J ends, which lost 3 bases and 4 bases, there was a span of 19 bases. This CDR3 spans 16 amino acids. From germline, CDR1 is SGDLS and CDR2 YYNGEE. The CDR3 DNA reads TGTGCCAGCAGCGGAGCAGGGTCGGTCTTGGCCACTGAAGCTTTCTTT. Amino acids: CASSGAGSVLATEAFF.

J is TRBJ1-1 and V is TRBV29-1; D may be TRBD1 (5 bases). Trimming shortened V by 3 bases and J by 4 bases, and 12 bases separated the two germline ends. This CDR3 region has 13 residues. Germline lookup yields CDR1 SQVTM and CDR2 ANQGSEA. The CDR3 reads CSVDQGEGTEAFF. The DNA of the CDR3 is TGCAGCGTTGACCAGGGCGAGGGCACTGAAGCTTTCTTT.

The J gene is TRBJ2-7, the V gene TRBV5-6, with TRBD1 matching 8 bases. V lost 4 bases to trimming and J lost 2 bases; unmatched junction nucleotides: 11. This CDR3 contains 16 residues. From germline, CDR1 is SGHDT and CDR2 YYEEEE. CDR3 in amino acids: CASSLKAGGPPYEQYF. Here the CDR3 DNA reads TGTGCCAGCAGCCTAAAGGCAGGGGGCCCTCCCTACGAGCAGTACTTC.

The J gene is TRBJ2-7, the V gene TRBV10-3, with TRBD2 identical over 13 bases. Trimming cost V 0 bases and J 5 bases; bases outside gene matches: 1. The germline gives CDR1 ENHRY, CDR2 SYGVKD. The CDR3 spans 15 residues. CDR3 DNA: TGTGCCATCAGTGAGTCTGGACTAGCGGGAGACGAGCAGTACTTC. Protein: CAISESGLAGDEQYF.

As DNA, the CDR3 is TGCGCCAGCAGCCACCACGGACTAGCGGGAATCAATGAGCAGTTCTTC. It yields the protein CASSHHGLAGINEQFF. This chain links TRBV4-3 with TRBJ2-1; 12 positions match TRBD2. Germline loops: CDR1 LGHNA, CDR2 YSLEER. This CDR3 spans 16 amino acids. The J segment lost 6 bases and the V segment lost 3 bases, leaving 6 bases of the junction unmatched.

The chain links TRBV6-1 to TRBJ1-4, with D unresolved. This CDR3 is built from 13 residues. Between the trimmed V and J ends, which lost 3 bases and 5 bases, there was a span of 7 bases. Germline V gene sequence: CDR1 MNHNS, CDR2 SASEGT. CDR3: CASSDRINEKLFF. CDR3 DNA sequence: TGTGCCAGCAGTGATAGGATAAATGAAAAACTGTTTTTT.

CDR3 amino acids: CASSVEASHAGNTIYF. In DNA form, the CDR3 reads TGTGCCAGCAGCGTAGAGGCCAGCCACGCTGGAAACACCATATATTTT. The V call is TRBV9, the J call TRBJ1-3; D uncertain. Germline V gene data show CDR1 as SGDLS and CDR2 as YYNGEE. V gave up 0 bases and J gave up 2 bases, with 12 bases separating them. The CDR3 is 16 amino acids.

This clone was seen only once. The CDR3 DNA follows: TGTGCCAGCTCTAACCCGGGGCGGGAGTTGTATGAGCAGTTCTTC. It specifies CASSNPGRELYEQFF. The V call is TRBV18, the J call TRBJ2-1, with 7 positions matching TRBD2. Trimming cost V 6 bases and J 8 bases; bases outside gene matches: 13. The CDR3 contains 15 residues. Per germline, CDR1 KGHSH and CDR2 LQKENI.

This CDR3 is CAWSVTLGFAFAGSTDTQYF. Here the CDR3 DNA reads TGTGCCTGGAGTGTGACTCTAGGGTTTGCTTTTGCCGGTTCCACAGATACGCAGTATTTT. This chain connects TRBV30 to TRBJ2-3; no clear D. Between the trimmed V and J ends, which lost 0 bases and 2 bases, there was a span of 27 bases. The CDR3 has 20 amino acids. CDR1 and CDR2 (germline): GTSNPN, SVGIG (reference sequence).

This clone was recorded a few times. The rearrangement joins TRBV30 to TRBJ2-7; TRBD1 matches at 7 bases. CDR3 length: 15 amino acids. The junction had 9 bases not matched to a gene; V was cut back by 4 bases and J by 0 bases. Germline V gene data show CDR1 as GTSNPN and CDR2 as SVGIG (reference sequence). CDR3 region: CAWNPDRISSYEQYF. CDR3 DNA sequence: TGTGCCTGGAACCCGGACAGGATAAGCTCCTACGAGCAGTACTTC.

The chain joins TRBV4-2 to TRBJ1-5, with unresolved D. Germline V CDR1 and CDR2: LGHNA, YNFKEQ. V gave up 0 bases and J gave up 0 bases, with 9 bases separating them. This CDR3 comprises 16 residues. CDR3 nucleotide sequence: TGTGCCAGCAGCCAAGATTACAGCTATAGCAATCAGCCCCAGCATTTT. It translates to CASSQDYSYSNQPQHF.

The V gene is TRBV5-4, the J gene TRBJ2-5; 10 bases fit TRBD2. Looked up from germline, CDR1 is SGHNT and CDR2 is YYREEE (reference sequence). V lost 0 bases to trimming and J lost 4 bases; unmatched junction nucleotides: 3. This CDR3 is built from 15 residues. The CDR3 DNA sequence: TGTGCCAGCAGCTTGGGTCTAGCGGGAGCAGAGACCCAGTACTTC. Its protein product is CASSLGLAGAETQYF. The entire variable domain, with the rest obtained from reference TRBV5-4 and TRBJ2-5, is as follows: ETGVTQSPTHLIKTRGQQVTLRCSSQSGHNTVSWYQQALGQGPQFIFQYYREEENGRGNFPPRFSGLQFPNYSSELNVNALELDDSALYLCASSLGLAGAETQYFGPGTRLLVL.

The chain's CDR3 is CASSFGSGRSEQYF. In nucleotides, the CDR3 is TGTGCCAGCAGCTTTGGTAGCGGGAGGAGCGAGCAGTACTTC. The J gene is TRBJ2-7, the V gene TRBV7-9, with TRBD2 matching 10 bases. The CDR3 loop spans 14 amino acids. The germline V gene has CDR1 SEHNR and CDR2 FQNEAQ (reference sequence). The V gene end was trimmed by 3 bases and the J gene end by 6 bases; junction bases not matched to a gene: 5.

The rearrangement links TRBV4-1 to TRBJ2-1, with 11 positions matching TRBD2. Germline lookup yields CDR1 MGHRA and CDR2 YSYEKL. The CDR3 has 17 residues. With 0 bases clipped from V and 7 bases from J, the junction kept 8 bases outside the gene matches. The chain's CDR3 is CASSQDWVAGGQNEQFF. The CDR3 nucleotides are TGCGCCAGCAGCCAAGATTGGGTAGCGGGAGGGCAAAATGAGCAGTTCTTC.

This clone was seen a handful of times. The chain couples TRBV6-1 to TRBJ2-7; tentative D call: TRBD2 (5 bases). The CDR3 is 12 amino acids. Germline V gives CDR1 MNHNS, CDR2 SASEGT. V was pared by 7 bases and J by 5 bases, with 12 bases between. CDR3 loop: CASTWERNEQYF. CDR3 DNA sequence: TGTGCCAGCACGTGGGAGCGGAACGAGCAGTACTTC.

The chain couples TRBV27 to TRBJ2-1, with TRBD2 matching 10 bases. V lost 2 bases and J lost 4; bases outside the gene matches: 11. From germline, CDR1 is MNHEY and CDR2 SMNVEV (reference sequence). The CDR3 length is 18 residues. CDR3 nucleotide sequence: TGTGCCAGCAGTTTACTCCGGCTAGCGGGAGTCCAGTACAATGAGCAGTTCTTC. Encoded protein: CASSLLRLAGVQYNEQFF.

The CDR3 region has the DNA TGTGCGTCGCGTTGGGCAGCATTCGATGAAGCTTTCTTT. This sequence encodes CASRWAAFDEAFF. The chain is built from TRBV28 and TRBJ1-1, with D unresolved. Germline values: CDR1 MDHEN, CDR2 SYDVKM. The CDR3 runs to 13 residues.

The gene calls are TRBV4-1 and TRBJ1-2; D may be TRBD1 (5 bases). V shed 0 bases and J shed 5 bases, with 19 bases lying between them. Germline V gives CDR1 MGHRA, CDR2 YSYEKL. The CDR3 totals 17 residues. CDR3 in DNA: TGCGCCAGCAGCCAAGAGAGGTCCGGGACCGATGTGTATGGCTACACCTTC. Protein sequence: CASSQERSGTDVYGYTF.

The chain joins TRBV30 to TRBJ1-1; D not certain. Trimming cost V 1 base and J 10 bases, with 16 bases left between them. Germline-derived CDR1 and CDR2 are GTSNPN and SVGIG (reference sequence). The CDR3 length is 13 residues. For the CDR3, the DNA is TGTGCCTGGAGTGAGTGGGCGCGTCTTGGAGCTTTCTTT. It translates to CAWSEWARLGAFF. The variable domain in full, completed from reference TRBV30 and TRBJ1-1, reads SQTIHQWPATLVQPVGSPLSLECTVEGTSNPNLYWYRQAAGRGLQLLFYSVGIGQISSEVPQNLSASRPQDRQFILSSKKLLLSDSGFYLCAWSEWARLGAFFGQGTRLTVV.

The chain is built from TRBV5-1 and TRBJ1-1; TRBD1 is a possible D gene (6 bases). The length of the CDR3 is 12 residues. V was pared by 3 bases and J by 6 bases, with 9 bases between. CDR1 SGHRS and CDR2 YFSETQ come from the germline V gene. In DNA, the CDR3 is TGCGCCAGCAGCTACGGACAGTCTGAAGCTTTCTTT. As protein: CASSYGQSEAFF.

The genes are TRBV14 and TRBJ2-5, with a weak D call TRBD1 (5 bases). CDR3 length: 13 residues. Germline V lookup: CDR1 SGHDN, CDR2 FVKESK. With 0 bases removed from V and 7 bases from J, the gap between germline ends came to 9 bases. For the CDR3, the DNA is TGTGCCAGCAGCCAAGATTTAAGGGGGACCCAGTACTTC. Amino acid sequence: CASSQDLRGTQYF. The full variable domain, its missing parts supplied by reference TRBV14 and TRBJ2-5, is EAGVTQFPSHSVIEKGQTVTLRCDPISGHDNLYWYRRVMGKEIKFLLHFVKESKQDESGMPNNRFLAERTGGTYSTLKVQPAELEDSGVYFCASSQDLRGTQYFGPGTRLLVL.

The chain has TRBV19 and TRBJ1-5; D is possibly TRBD1 (5 bases). The CDR3 has 15 residues. Germline CDR1 LNHDA, CDR2 SQIVND (reference sequence). V was trimmed by 1 base and J by 6 bases, leaving 13 bases between them. The CDR3 DNA follows: TGTGCCAGTAGTATAGGAGACAGCCGGGGTCAGCCCCAGCATTTT. Its protein is CASSIGDSRGQPQHF.

This clone was detected once. The rearrangement joins TRBV27 to TRBJ1-1; TRBD1 might be the D (6 bases). The germline CDR1 and CDR2 sequences are MNHEY and SMNVEV (reference sequence). Trimming removed 5 bases from V and 10 bases from J, with 20 bases in between. CDR3 length equals 14 residues. CDR3 coding DNA: TGTGCCAGCAGTCCGGACAGCTTAATGTGGGGAGCTTTCTTT. It specifies CASSPDSLMWGAFF.

V and J are TRBV19 and TRBJ1-2, with a weak D call TRBD1 (6 bases). This CDR3 is built from 14 residues. Per germline, CDR1 LNHDA and CDR2 SQIVND (reference sequence). V lost 3 bases and J lost 1, with 9 bases in between. CDR3 sequence (DNA): TGTGCCAGTAGTATCCAACAGGGTAACTATGGCTACACCTTC. Its protein is CASSIQQGNYGYTF.

J is TRBJ2-7 and V is TRBV10-1, with D hard to call. The germline V gene has CDR1 WNHNN and CDR2 SYGVQD (reference sequence). The CDR3 extends over 12 amino acids. V was clipped by 2 bases and J by 3 bases, with 5 bases between them. The CDR3 protein is CASSELLYEQYF. The CDR3 DNA follows: TGCGCCAGCAGTGAGCTCCTCTACGAGCAGTACTTC.

The V gene is TRBV2, the J gene TRBJ1-2, with D unclear. Trimming shortened V by 3 bases and J by 2 bases, and 7 bases separated the two germline ends. From germline, CDR1 is SNHLY and CDR2 FYNNEI. This CDR3 contains 13 residues. As DNA, the CDR3 is TGTGCCAGCAGTGAGGTCGGGAACTATGGCTACACCTTC. It specifies CASSEVGNYGYTF.